The clone carrying this T cell receptor (beta chain) was seen repeatedly, ten times or more. Its specificity is unknown. Germline-derived CDR1 and CDR2 are SGHRS and YFSETQ. CDR3 length equals 17 residues. V lost 2 bases to trimming and J lost 5 bases, with 20 bases between them. During construction of the library, unique molecular identifiers were attached to individual cDNA molecules for quantitative, reproducible TCR counting. Under the authors' procedure: Per sample, the median was roughly 96,000 TCRs, with values from 23,224 to 690,600. TCRdb passed the RACE reads through MiXCR, listing each CDR3 protein once. TCRdb's processing, not the study's, gives the V and J calls here. Of about 70,000 distinct CDR3 sequences listed, around 6.1% are singletons. These data come from a study of human T cells and chemical hapten exposure. Study context: The variation in per-sample TCR yields arose mainly from small differences in pooled library volumes.

Time point here: healthy volunteer bleed at 6 weeks. The authors extracted total RNA from unfractionated whole blood. Findings of the study overall: High-frequency TCRs, those above 1 in 1000, stayed the same after DPC sensitization.

V usage is TRBV5-1 and J usage is TRBJ2-1; D is perhaps TRBD2 (6 bases). The receptor was derived from a female donor in good health. Some clones in this sample may be carry-over from other donors' samples. Specimen: whole blood. CDR3 sequence: CASSLRPGTAFHNEQFF. The CDR3 DNA is TGCGCCAGCAGCTTACGACCCGGGACTGCTTTCCACAATGAGCAGTTCTTC. Full variable domain (rest looked up from reference TRBV5-1 and TRBJ2-1): KAGVTQTPRYLIKTRGQQVTLSCSPISGHRSVSWYQQTPGQGLQFLFEYFSETQRNKGNFPGRFSGRQFSNSRSEMNVSTLELGDSALYLCASSLRPGTAFHNEQFFGPGTRLTVL.